The entry below describes one T cell receptor beta chain. Its antigen is currently unknown. Germline V lookup: CDR1 GTSNPN, CDR2 SVGIG (reference sequence). The CDR3 spans 14 residues. Trimming removed 4 bases from V and 0 bases from J, with 9 bases in between. The sample comes from a study of T cell responses to AZD1222 COVID-19 vaccine. On the study more broadly: Both about-4-week and about-12-week second-dose recipients were combined.

Profiled with immunoSEQ multiplex PCR; TCRdb holds only in-frame clones, not every one. The table has about 55,000 clones, roughly 87% seen once; the top ten hold around 4%. General study findings and limits: Elevations in Spike-specific TCR breadth and depth followed administration of two AZD1222 doses. Epitopes outside B.1.351 and B.1.1.7 mutated regions reportedly drew nearly half of spike TCRs.

This TCR was sampled from an adult in good health. The V gene is TRBV30, the J gene TRBJ1-4, with D tentatively TRBD1 (6 bases). The material sequenced was peripheral blood, taken on day 0 of AZD1222 vaccination. The CDR3 coding sequence is TGTGCCTGGACGACAGGCACAACTAATGAAAAACTGTTTTTT. Protein: CAWTTGTTNEKLFF.